The 10 T cell receptor beta chains given below trace back to one sample, sequenced in a study of blood T cell repertoires in COVID-19. The data were produced by immunoSEQ multiplex PCR, yet TCRdb's version contains in-frame clones alone and is incomplete. The data contain 85,000 to 95,000 clones, about nine tenths of them seen just once; the ten biggest clones take up 3.5% to 4%. Specimen: peripheral blood. Receptor source: a woman between 50 and 59 years old in a cohort sampled during active COVID-19.

V usage is TRBV3-1 (or the pseudogene TRBV3-2) and J usage is TRBJ2-3; D gene uncertain. The CDR3 loop spans 14 amino acids. V gave up 3 bases and J gave up 0 bases, with 7 bases separating them. Germline V CDR1 and CDR2: LGHDT, YNNKEL (reference sequence). The CDR3 bases are TGTGCCAGCAGCCATAGTACCAGCACAGATACGCAGTATTTT. It specifies CASSHSTSTDTQYF.

The genes are TRBV3-1 (or the pseudogene TRBV3-2) and TRBJ2-1, with 8 bases aligning to TRBD2. This CDR3 comprises 16 residues. Per germline, CDR1 LGHDT and CDR2 YNNKEL (reference sequence). J gave up 8 bases and V 4 bases, and 13 bases lay outside the gene matches. The CDR3 loop reads CASSPAPAGAPHEQFF. Written as DNA, the CDR3 is TGTGCCAGCAGCCCCGCCCCAGCGGGAGCTCCCCATGAGCAGTTCTTC.

The CDR3 nucleotides read TGTGCCAGCAACCCCCGGGGAGGGGGCACAGATACGCAGTATTTT. Translating it yields CASNPRGGGTDTQYF. The chain is built from TRBV9 and TRBJ2-3, with 7 bases that match TRBD2. CDR1 is SGDLS, CDR2 YYNGEE, per germline. The ends lost 6 bases at V and 1 base at J; junction bases unmatched: 8. The CDR3 covers 15 residues. Full variable domain (rest looked up from reference TRBV9 and TRBJ2-3): DSGVTQTPKHLITATGQRVTLRCSPRSGDLSVYWYQQSLDQGLQFLIQYYNGEERAKGNILERFSAQQFPDLHSELNLSSLELGDSALYFCASNPRGGGTDTQYFGPGTRLTVL.

V gene TRBV5-1 combines with J gene TRBJ1-2; 8 bases match TRBD1. Germline V gene lookup returns CDR1 SGHRS and CDR2 YFSETQ. V lost 4 bases and J lost 4; bases outside the gene matches: 9. CDR3 length equals 15 residues. The DNA of the CDR3 is TGCGCCAGCAGCATCGGACTCGACAGGGGCTATGGCTACACCTTC. Residues: CASSIGLDRGYGYTF. Full variable domain (missing parts from reference TRBV5-1 and TRBJ1-2): KAGVTQTPRYLIKTRGQQVTLSCSPISGHRSVSWYQQTPGQGLQFLFEYFSETQRNKGNFPGRFSGRQFSNSRSEMNVSTLELGDSALYLCASSIGLDRGYGYTFGSGTRLTVV.

The chain links TRBV29-1 to TRBJ2-5, with 8 positions matching TRBD1. With V trimmed by 3 bases and J by 4 bases, 19 bases remained unmatched. CDR3 length equals 18 residues. Germline V gene sequence: CDR1 SQVTM, CDR2 ANQGSEA. This chain's CDR3 is CSVESLGRGLALGETQYF. The CDR3 DNA is TGCAGCGTTGAGTCCCTGGGCAGGGGGCTAGCCCTTGGAGAGACCCAGTACTTC.

This sequence joins TRBV5-1 and TRBJ2-1; possible D gene TRBD1, 6 bases. Per germline, CDR1 SGHRS and CDR2 YFSETQ. CDR3 size: 14 residues. V lost 3 bases and J 4 bases, leaving 11 bases between the germline ends. In nucleotides, the CDR3 is TGCGCCAGCAGCTCGGACAGCTCTTACAATGAGCAGTTCTTC. It yields the protein CASSSDSSYNEQFF.

The V gene is TRBV10-2, the J gene TRBJ2-6; 8 nucleotides agree with TRBD1. The germline gives CDR1 WSHSY, CDR2 SAAADI. The CDR3 totals 16 residues. V lost 10 bases and J lost 0; bases outside the gene matches: 8. The CDR3 here is CATSGQEVSGANVLTF. DNA of the CDR3: TGCGCCACCTCGGGACAGGAAGTCTCTGGGGCCAACGTCCTGACTTTC.

This clone was counted only a few times. The chain links TRBV18 to TRBJ2-1; 10 bases are a match to TRBD1. J gave up 4 bases and V 9 bases, and 6 bases lay outside the gene matches. Germline lookup yields CDR1 KGHSH and CDR2 LQKENI. This CDR3 is built from 14 residues. The CDR3 region is CASSDRGNYNEQFF. The CDR3 DNA reads as TGTGCCAGTTCGGACAGGGGGAATTACAATGAGCAGTTCTTC. The variable domain in full, with the rest retrieved from reference TRBV18 and TRBJ2-1, is NAGVMQNPRHLVRRRGQEARLRCSPMKGHSHVYWYRQLPEEGLKFMVYLQKENIIDESGMPKERFSAEFPKEGPSILRIQQVVRGDSAAYFCASSDRGNYNEQFFGPGTRLTVL.

V and J are TRBV19 and TRBJ1-2; D unclear. The V end lost 8 bases, the J end lost 1 base, and 14 bases lay between the germline ends. The germline CDR1 and CDR2 sequences are LNHDA and SQIVND (reference sequence). The CDR3 spans 14 residues. CDR3: CASDPKQLNYGYTF. In DNA, the CDR3 is TGTGCCAGTGACCCTAAACAGCTTAACTATGGCTACACCTTC.

The chain couples TRBV25-1 to TRBJ1-6; tentatively, D is TRBD1 (6 bases). Trimming removed 6 bases at V and 7 bases at J, with 16 bases between. CDR3 length equals 15 residues. In germline, CDR1 is MGHDK, CDR2 SYGVNS. Here the CDR3 DNA reads TGTGCCAGCAGGGAAAATTCAGGGGTCAATTCACCCCTCCACTTT. Its protein is CASRENSGVNSPLHF.